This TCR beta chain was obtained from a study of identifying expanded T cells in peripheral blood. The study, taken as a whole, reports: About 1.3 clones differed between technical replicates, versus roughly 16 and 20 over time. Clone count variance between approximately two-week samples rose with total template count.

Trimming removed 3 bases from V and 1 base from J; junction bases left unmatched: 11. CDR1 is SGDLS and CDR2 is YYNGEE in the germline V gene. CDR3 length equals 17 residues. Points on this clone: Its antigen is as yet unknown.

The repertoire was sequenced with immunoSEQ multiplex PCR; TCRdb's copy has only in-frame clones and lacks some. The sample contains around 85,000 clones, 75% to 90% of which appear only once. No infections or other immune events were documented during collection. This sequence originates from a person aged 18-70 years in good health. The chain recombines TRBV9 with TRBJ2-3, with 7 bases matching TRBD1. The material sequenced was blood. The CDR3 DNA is TGTGCCAGCAGCGAGGAAAGGGGCGGACAGGGCACAGATACGCAGTATTTT. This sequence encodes CASSEERGGQGTDTQYF.